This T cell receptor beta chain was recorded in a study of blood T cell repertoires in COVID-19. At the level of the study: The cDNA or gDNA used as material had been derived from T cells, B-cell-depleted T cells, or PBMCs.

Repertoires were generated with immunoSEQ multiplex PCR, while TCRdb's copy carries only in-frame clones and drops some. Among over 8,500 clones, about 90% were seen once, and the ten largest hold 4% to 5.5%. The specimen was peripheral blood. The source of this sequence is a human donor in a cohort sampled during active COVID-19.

The CDR3 region has the DNA TGTGCCAGCAGTTTTAGGGGGTCAGCTTTCTTT. It yields the protein CASSFRGSAFF. J is TRBJ1-1 and V is TRBV28; tentative D call: TRBD1 (6 bases). CDR3 length: 11 amino acids. Germline-derived CDR1 and CDR2 are MDHEN and SYDVKM. The germline V and J ends were trimmed by 3 bases and 10 bases, with 9 bases remaining between them.